The sequence of this T cell receptor (beta chain) was determined in a study of T cell responses to AZD1222 COVID-19 vaccine. Trimming pared 0 bases from V and 4 bases from J, leaving 7 bases between. This CDR3 is 13 amino acids long. Per the germline V gene, CDR1 is SGHNT and CDR2 is YYREEE (reference sequence). Data came from immunoSEQ multiplex PCR; TCRdb stores just in-frame clones and leaves some out. The repertoire holds roughly 130,000 clones, with roughly 90% as singletons. The chain joins TRBV5-4 to TRBJ1-1; D possibly corresponds to TRBD1 (5 bases). The sequenced sample was peripheral blood, obtained on day 0 of AZD1222 vaccination. This sequence originates from an adult in good health. DNA of the CDR3: TGTGCCAGCAGCTTGGAAGGGGTCACTGAAGCTTTCTTT. This codes for CASSLEGVTEAFF.